The T cell receptor (beta chain) under discussion was sequenced for a study of blood T cell repertoires in COVID-19. Study-level background: Sources were T cells, B-cell-depleted T cells, or PBMCs; the material itself was cDNA or gDNA.

Participants were aged roughly 18 to 95 years, lived in over 20 US areas, and enrolled virtually. Shortly before study entry, within 2 weeks, exposed participants had met a COVID-19 case. Some clones are missing from TCRdb's copy, which holds only in-frame ones; the method was immunoSEQ multiplex PCR. The sample shows approximately 220,000 clones, roughly 85% of them seen only once. This clone was counted once. CDR1 is MDHEN, CDR2 SYDVKM, per germline. The CDR3 loop spans 14 amino acids. After removal of 7 bases from V and 5 bases from J, the junction contained 7 bases not matched to a gene. V usage is TRBV28 and J usage is TRBJ2-2; the match to TRBD2 covers 7 bases. This TCR was recovered from a woman aged 45 to 65 who had been exposed to COVID-19. What was sequenced was PBMCs or T cells enriched from blood (not recorded which). For the CDR3, the DNA is TGTGCCAGCACCGGCGGGGGATGGACCGGGGAGCTGTTTTTT. It encodes CASTGGGWTGELFF.